What follows are 9 T cell receptor beta chains derived from one specimen sequenced in a study of CD8+ T cells in alopecia areata. Reverse transcribed after extraction, RNA yielded cDNA as the sequencing template. Repertoires were generated with immunoSEQ multiplex PCR, while TCRdb's copy carries only in-frame clones and drops some. The sample records approximately 180,000 clones, roughly 50% being singletons. The sample's treatment: oral pan-JAK inhibitor, 5-10 mg twice daily. This specimen consisted of CD8+ T cells sorted from blood, obtained at week 24, from a patient treated with tofacitinib. The receptors were gathered from a human donor with alopecia areata.

The V call is TRBV4-3, the J call TRBJ2-6; 9 bases map to TRBD1. V lost 1 base and J lost 12; bases outside the gene matches: 13. Germline V gene lookup returns CDR1 LGHNA and CDR2 YSLEER. The CDR3 runs to 17 residues. The CDR3 is CASSQGFSDRGPFVLTF. For the CDR3, the DNA is TGCGCCAGCAGCCAAGGTTTTTCGGACAGGGGCCCTTTCGTCCTGACTTTC.

This clone was counted only a few times. CDR3 in amino acids: CASSREFGEQYF. CDR3 bases: TGTGCCAGCAGCCGGGAATTCGGCGAGCAGTACTTC. The J gene is TRBJ2-7, the V gene TRBV11-1, with a possible D match to TRBD2 (5 bases). The CDR3 loop spans 12 amino acids. Trimming stripped 5 bases from V and 6 bases from J, with 11 bases between. Germline V gene data show CDR1 as SGHAT and CDR2 as FQDESV (reference sequence).

The rearrangement links TRBV30 to TRBJ2-2; no clear D gene. Germline V CDR1 and CDR2: GTSNPN, SVGIG (reference sequence). Trimming shortened V by 2 bases and J by 6 bases, and 7 bases separated the two germline ends. The CDR3 consists of 12 residues. The CDR3 reads CAWSPGAGELFF. The CDR3 DNA follows: TGTGCCTGGAGTCCTGGGGCCGGGGAGCTGTTTTTT.

In this sample, this clone turned up a few times. The chain couples TRBV27 to TRBJ2-3; unclear D gene. The CDR3 is 12 amino acids. Trimming pared 6 bases from V and 4 bases from J, leaving 8 bases between. Germline assignment: CDR1 MNHEY and CDR2 SMNVEV (reference sequence). The CDR3 DNA reads as TGTGCCAGCAGCCCCGACCCAGATACGCAGTATTTT. Translation gives CASSPDPDTQYF.

This clone counts as medium-sized (0.01 to 0.1%). The chain links TRBV7-8 to TRBJ2-1; D gene ambiguous. The CDR3 runs to 12 residues. V dropped 4 bases and J dropped 5 bases, with 6 bases sitting between them. Germline V CDR1 and CDR2: SGHVS, FQNEAQ. The DNA for the CDR3 is TGTGCCAGCAGCTCTACCAACAATGAGCAGTTCTTC. Encoded protein: CASSSTNNEQFF.

This chain joins TRBV29-1 and TRBJ1-4, with D hard to call. V was pared by 7 bases and J by 4 bases, with 10 bases between. The CDR3 loop spans 12 amino acids. CDR1 is SQVTM and CDR2 is ANQGSEA in the germline V gene. The CDR3 DNA reads as TGCAGCGGGGTCGTAGGTAATGAAAAACTGTTTTTT. As protein: CSGVVGNEKLFF.

The V and J genes are TRBV30 and TRBJ2-3; D gene uncertain. The CDR3 is 12 residues long. V shed 0 bases and J shed 6 bases, with 7 bases lying between them. Germline V gene lookup returns CDR1 GTSNPN and CDR2 SVGIG (reference sequence). The CDR3 region is CAWSVSADTQYF. The CDR3 DNA reads as TGTGCCTGGAGTGTCAGCGCGGATACGCAGTATTTT.

This clone has just a few counts. The chain links TRBV6-6 to TRBJ1-5; no firm D call. V lost 2 bases, J lost 5 bases, and 13 bases lay in between. The CDR3 has 15 residues. Per germline, CDR1 MNHNY and CDR2 SVGAGI (reference sequence). Here the CDR3 DNA reads TGTGCCAGCAGTTACGATTCGCAGGCGGATCAGCCCCAGCATTTT. Its protein is CASSYDSQADQPQHF.

The chain employs TRBV27 and TRBJ2-7, with a possible D match to TRBD1 (6 bases). CDR3 length: 12 amino acids. V was cut by 4 bases and J by 6 bases, with 10 bases left in between. Germline V gene data show CDR1 as MNHEY and CDR2 as SMNVEV (reference sequence). CDR3 protein: CASSSGGGEQYF. CDR3 DNA sequence: TGTGCCAGCAGTTCTGGGGGCGGCGAGCAGTACTTC.